Listed below are T cell receptor beta chains from one sample, sequenced in a study of blood T cell repertoires in COVID-19. Generated by immunoSEQ multiplex PCR, the TCRdb table keeps only in-frame clones and is missing some. The sample records approximately 240,000 clones, 84% being singletons. The sequencing input was peripheral blood. The origin of the receptors is a woman older than 75 with active or convalescent COVID-19. CDR3s include the opening cysteine and the closing phenylalanine or tryptophan. D genes are given only for firm matches. Rows may omit the clone size; those that give it use once, few, many or a size class.

j_call,cdr3_length,d_call,v_call,clone_size,cdr3_nt,cdr3_aa
TRBJ2-1,18,TRBD2,TRBV7-3,NA,TGTGCCAGCAGCTTAACTGGGTCTAGCGGGGGGGCCCACAATGAGCAGTTCTTC,CASSLTGSSGGAHNEQFF
TRBJ1-6,17,NA,TRBV30,few,TGTGCCTGGGAGACAGGACGAGGGGTCTCCTATAATTCACCCCTCCACTTT,CAWETGRGVSYNSPLHF
TRBJ2-1,14,NA,TRBV11-3,NA,TGTGCCAGCAGCTTAGGTGTTAGCGGAAGTGAGCAGTTCTTC,CASSLGVSGSEQFF
TRBJ2-1,15,TRBD1,TRBV14,NA,TGTGCCAGCAGCCACCCCGGGACAGGATGGAATGAGCAGTTCTTC,CASSHPGTGWNEQFF
TRBJ1-2,13,NA,TRBV11-3,NA,TGTGCCAGCAGCTCCCCCGGGAGTGGAGGCTACACCTTC,CASSSPGSGGYTF
TRBJ1-5,19,NA,TRBV6-4,NA,TGTGCCAGCAGTGACTATAAGGACAGAGAGCCGTATAGCAATCAGCCCCAGCATTTT,CASSDYKDREPYSNQPQHF
TRBJ1-3,18,TRBD1,TRBV6-2/TRBV6-3,NA,TGTGCCAGCAGTCTACCCTCCCCCGCAGGGGGCTTTGCGGACACCATATATTTT,CASSLPSPAGGFADTIYF
TRBJ1-1,14,TRBD1,TRBV7-3,once,TGTGCCAGCAGCCCGGGACAGCTGAACACTGAAGCTTTCTTT,CASSPGQLNTEAFF
TRBJ1-1,11,NA,TRBV19,NA,TGTGCCAGTACCGAGGGGGATGAAGCTTTCTTT,CASTEGDEAFF
TRBJ1-5,16,TRBD1,TRBV6-2/TRBV6-3,NA,TGTGCCAGCAGCCCCCGGGGACAGCCCCTCAACGGGCCCCAGCATTTT,CASSPRGQPLNGPQHF
TRBJ1-1,13,TRBD1,TRBV30,NA,TGTGCCTGGGATAGAACAGGGGGAACTGAAGCTTTCTTT,CAWDRTGGTEAFF
TRBJ2-1,18,NA,TRBV5-1,NA,TGCGCCAGCAGCTCCCTATGGCGGGGGCGCGGCCAATACAATGAGCAGTTCTTC,CASSSLWRGRGQYNEQFF
TRBJ2-4,15,NA,TRBV9,NA,TGTGCCAGCAGCGTAGCTGGCGGGGCGGAAAACATTCAGTACTTC,CASSVAGGAENIQYF
TRBJ2-2,15,TRBD2,TRBV7-8,NA,TGTGCCAGCAGCTCGCGGGGGGCGGGCACCGGGGAGCTGTTTTTT,CASSSRGAGTGELFF
TRBJ2-3,15,TRBD2,TRBV24-1,NA,TGTGCCACCAGGGATAGCGGGGCGGGCACAGATACGCAGTATTTT,CATRDSGAGTDTQYF
TRBJ2-3,16,TRBD2,TRBV5-1,NA,TGCGCCAGCAGCCCTAGCGGGGGGGCCCGCGCAGATACGCAGTATTTT,CASSPSGGARADTQYF
TRBJ1-6,12,NA,TRBV6-5,NA,TGTGCCAGCAACGACGGGGATTCACCCCTCCACTTT,CASNDGDSPLHF
TRBJ1-1,15,NA,TRBV5-6,NA,TGTGCCAGCAGCTTGTCAGGGGCCTACTACACTGAAGCTTTCTTT,CASSLSGAYYTEAFF
TRBJ2-1,14,NA,TRBV9,NA,TGTGCCAGCAGCCGCTCAGGGGAGGGGGGTGAGCAGTTCTTC,CASSRSGEGGEQFF
TRBJ2-7,17,TRBD1,TRBV3-1/TRBV3-2,NA,TGTGCCAGCAGCCAAGAATTTTGGGACAGGGGTATCGACGAGCAGTACTTC,CASSQEFWDRGIDEQYF
TRBJ2-5,13,NA,TRBV12-3/TRBV12-4,NA,TGTGCCAGCAGTTCAACTATGCCCGAGACCCAGTACTTC,CASSSTMPETQYF
TRBJ2-7,14,NA,TRBV7-3,NA,TGTGCCAGCAGTTTGAACAGGGCGTCCTACGAGCAGTACTTC,CASSLNRASYEQYF
TRBJ2-5,17,TRBD2,TRBV6-2/TRBV6-3,NA,TGTGCCAGCAGCTCCCTCTGGGCTAGCGGGGCCGGGGCGGCCCAGTACTTC,CASSSLWASGAGAAQYF
TRBJ2-5,14,TRBD1,TRBV7-9,NA,TGTGCCAGCAGCGGCCGGGACAGACAAGAGACCCAGTACTTC,CASSGRDRQETQYF
TRBJ2-2,16,TRBD2,TRBV25-1,NA,TGTGCCAGCAGAGATGCTCGAGCGGGAGCGGGCGGGGAGCTGTTTTTT,CASRDARAGAGGELFF
TRBJ1-1,15,NA,TRBV4-3,NA,TGCGCCAGCAGCCAAGACTCGCAGGCGAACACTGAAGCTTTCTTT,CASSQDSQANTEAFF
TRBJ2-2,16,NA,TRBV11-3,NA,TGTGCCAGCAGCTTACTAACAGGGCAGTACACCGGGGAGCTGTTTTTT,CASSLLTGQYTGELFF
TRBJ2-5,18,NA,TRBV6-2/TRBV6-3,few,TGTGCCAGCAGTTACTCGAGTACCTCTCCCCGACAAAGGATGGCCCAGTACTTC,CASSYSSTSPRQRMAQYF
TRBJ1-5,15,TRBD1,TRBV18,NA,TGTGCCAGCTCCCCGGGACAGGGGACCAATCAGCCCCAGCATTTT,CASSPGQGTNQPQHF
TRBJ1-5,18,NA,TRBV4-1,NA,TGCGCCAGCAGCCAAGATCGGGGAAAACAGGGCCGCGATCAGCCCCAGCATTTT,CASSQDRGKQGRDQPQHF
TRBJ1-1,10,NA,TRBV20-1,NA,TGCAGTGCAGCTCGGACAGAAGCTTTCTTT,CSAARTEAFF
TRBJ1-2,13,NA,TRBV10-1,NA,TGCGCCAGGCCCCCAGGGGACCCCTATGGCTACACCTTC,CARPPGDPYGYTF
TRBJ2-7,14,TRBD2,TRBV19,NA,TGTGCCAGTAGTATATTCGGGGGGACCTACGAGCAGTACTTC,CASSIFGGTYEQYF
TRBJ1-1,14,NA,TRBV9,NA,TGTGCCAGCAGCGGACAGCTAGGGGTCACTGAAGCTTTCTTT,CASSGQLGVTEAFF
TRBJ1-1,14,NA,TRBV11-3,NA,TGTGCCAGCAGCTTTAGAGGGATGAACACTGAAGCTTTCTTT,CASSFRGMNTEAFF
TRBJ2-7,15,TRBD1,TRBV4-1,NA,TGCGCCAGCAGCCACGGGACAGGCGATTCCTACGAGCAGTACTTC,CASSHGTGDSYEQYF
TRBJ1-5,15,NA,TRBV27,NA,TGTGCCAGCACCCTTGGGGGGGTGGGGAATCAGCCCCAGCATTTT,CASTLGGVGNQPQHF
TRBJ2-3,17,NA,TRBV3-1/TRBV3-2,once,TGTGCCAGCAGCCAACCTAAAACGGACAGAAGCACAGATACGCAGTATTTT,CASSQPKTDRSTDTQYF
TRBJ1-5,16,NA,TRBV10-3,NA,TGTGCCATCAGCCCGGGGAGGGGATTTAGCAATCAGCCCCAGCATTTT,CAISPGRGFSNQPQHF
TRBJ2-7,15,NA,TRBV11-2,few,TGTGCCAGCAGCTTACTACAGGGTCCTTGGTACGAGCAGTACTTC,CASSLLQGPWYEQYF
TRBJ1-2,14,TRBD1,TRBV6-5,NA,TGTGCCAGCAGATACCGGACAGGGGCGCGGGGCTACACCTTC,CASRYRTGARGYTF
TRBJ2-5,16,NA,TRBV9,NA,TGTGCCAGCAGCGTAGCTGGGGCAGGCCTGGGGGAGACCCAGTACTTC,CASSVAGAGLGETQYF
TRBJ2-5,17,TRBD2,TRBV3-1/TRBV3-2,NA,TGTGCCAGCAGCCCCAACCGGACTAGCGGGAGGTGGGAGACCCAGTACTTC,CASSPNRTSGRWETQYF